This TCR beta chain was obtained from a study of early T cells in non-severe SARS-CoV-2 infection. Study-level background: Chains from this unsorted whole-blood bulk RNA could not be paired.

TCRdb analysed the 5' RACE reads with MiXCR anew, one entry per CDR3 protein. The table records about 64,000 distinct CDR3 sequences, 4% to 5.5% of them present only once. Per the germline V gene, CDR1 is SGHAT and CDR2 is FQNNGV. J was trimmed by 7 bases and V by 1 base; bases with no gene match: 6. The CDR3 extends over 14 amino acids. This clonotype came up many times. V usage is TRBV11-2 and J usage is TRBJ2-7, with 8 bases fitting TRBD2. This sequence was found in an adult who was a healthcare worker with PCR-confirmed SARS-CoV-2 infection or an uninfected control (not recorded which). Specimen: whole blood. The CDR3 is CASSLGTSPSEQYF. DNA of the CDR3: TGTGCCAGCAGCTTAGGGACTAGCCCCTCTGAGCAGTACTTC.